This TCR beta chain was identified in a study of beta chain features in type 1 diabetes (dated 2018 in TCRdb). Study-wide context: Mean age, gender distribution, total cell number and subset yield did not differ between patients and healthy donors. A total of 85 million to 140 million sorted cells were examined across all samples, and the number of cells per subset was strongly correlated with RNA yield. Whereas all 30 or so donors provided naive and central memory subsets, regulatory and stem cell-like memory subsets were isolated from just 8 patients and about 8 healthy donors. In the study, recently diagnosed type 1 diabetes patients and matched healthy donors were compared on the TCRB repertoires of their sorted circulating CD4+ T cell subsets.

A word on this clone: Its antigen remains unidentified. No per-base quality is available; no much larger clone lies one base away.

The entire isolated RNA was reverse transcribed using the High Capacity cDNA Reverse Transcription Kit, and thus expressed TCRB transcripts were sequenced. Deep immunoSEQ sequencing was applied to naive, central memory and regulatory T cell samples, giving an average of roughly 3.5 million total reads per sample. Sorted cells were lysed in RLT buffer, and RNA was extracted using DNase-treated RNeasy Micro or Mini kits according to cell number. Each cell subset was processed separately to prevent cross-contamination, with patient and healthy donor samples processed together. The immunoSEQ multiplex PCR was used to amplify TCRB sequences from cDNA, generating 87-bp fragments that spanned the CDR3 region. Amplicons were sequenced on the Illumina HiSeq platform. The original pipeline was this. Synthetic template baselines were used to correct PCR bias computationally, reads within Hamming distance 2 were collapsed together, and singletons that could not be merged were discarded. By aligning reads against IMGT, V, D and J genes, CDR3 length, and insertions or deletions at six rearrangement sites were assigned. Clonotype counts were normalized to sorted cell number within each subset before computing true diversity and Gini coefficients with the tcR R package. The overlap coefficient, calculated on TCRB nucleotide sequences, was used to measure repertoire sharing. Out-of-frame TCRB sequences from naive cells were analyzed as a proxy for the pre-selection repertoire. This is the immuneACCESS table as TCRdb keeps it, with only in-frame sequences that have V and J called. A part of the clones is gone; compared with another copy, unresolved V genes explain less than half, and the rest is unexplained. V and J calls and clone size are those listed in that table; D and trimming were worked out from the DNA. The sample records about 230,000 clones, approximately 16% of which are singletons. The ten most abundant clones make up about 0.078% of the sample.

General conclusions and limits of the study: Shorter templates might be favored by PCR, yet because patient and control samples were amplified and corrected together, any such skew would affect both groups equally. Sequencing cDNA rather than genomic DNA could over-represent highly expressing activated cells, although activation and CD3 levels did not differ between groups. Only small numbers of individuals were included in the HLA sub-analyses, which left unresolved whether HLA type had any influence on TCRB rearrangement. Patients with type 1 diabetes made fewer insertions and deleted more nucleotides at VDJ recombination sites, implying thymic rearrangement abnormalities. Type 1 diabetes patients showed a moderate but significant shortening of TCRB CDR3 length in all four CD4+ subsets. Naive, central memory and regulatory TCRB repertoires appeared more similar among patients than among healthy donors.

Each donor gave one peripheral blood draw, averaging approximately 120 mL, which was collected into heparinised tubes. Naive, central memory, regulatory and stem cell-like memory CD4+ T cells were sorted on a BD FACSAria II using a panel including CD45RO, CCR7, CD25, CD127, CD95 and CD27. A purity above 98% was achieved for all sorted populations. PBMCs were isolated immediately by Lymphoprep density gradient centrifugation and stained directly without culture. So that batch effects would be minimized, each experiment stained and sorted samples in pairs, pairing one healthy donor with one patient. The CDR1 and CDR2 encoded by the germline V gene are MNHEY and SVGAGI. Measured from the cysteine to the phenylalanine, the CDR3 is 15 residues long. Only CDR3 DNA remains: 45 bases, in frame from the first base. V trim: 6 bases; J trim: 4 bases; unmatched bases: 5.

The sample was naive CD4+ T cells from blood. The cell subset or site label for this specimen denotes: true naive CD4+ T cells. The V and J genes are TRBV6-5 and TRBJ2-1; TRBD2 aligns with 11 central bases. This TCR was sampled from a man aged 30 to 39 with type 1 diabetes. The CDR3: CASSPRTSGYNEQFF. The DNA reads TGTGCCAGCAGCCCCCGGACTAGCGGGTACAATGAGCAGTTCTTC.